This T cell receptor (beta chain) was recorded in a study of shared clonotypes between healthy human individuals. CD45RO-negative, CCR7-selected cells formed the naive CD8 fraction, which excluded terminally differentiated effector memory CD45RA+ cells. This CDR3 comprises 13 residues. Clones were read by immunoSEQ multiplex PCR, and TCRdb kept only the in-frame ones, dropping some. The repertoire holds millions of clones, with just over 90% as singletons. The sample was naive CD8+ T cells from PBMCs. This chain links TRBV21-1 with TRBJ1-5. TRBV21-1 is labeled a pseudogene. The origin of this receptor is a man aged 18-30 years in good health. Some clones in this sample may be carry-over from other donors' samples. The CDR3 protein is CASTKRVPQPQHF. CDR3 nucleotides: TGTGCCAGCACCAAAAGGGTTCCCCAGCCCCAGCATTTT.